This T cell receptor (beta chain) derives from a study of T cell responses to AZD1222 COVID-19 vaccine (dated by TCRdb to the early 2020s). Regarding the research as a whole: A total of approximately 240 trial participants underwent TCR sequencing, of whom about 200 received two doses of AZD1222 and about 25 received two doses of the MenACWY control vaccine. Trial participants were enrolled by age into 18-55, 56-69 and 70-plus year subgroups, with around 150, 28 and 57 TCR-sequenced participants respectively. The investigation overall reported the following: Because no samples from the day 14 peak response were available, repertoires could be characterized only after the peak T cell response. Conclusions about previously exposed vaccinees were limited because only six or seven AZD1222 recipients were SARS-CoV-2 seropositive at baseline. The whole spike protein was spanned by vaccine-associated CD4 TCRs, and dominant responses were seen in regions 160-218 and 743-854. Epitopes outside the regions mutated in the B.1.351 and B.1.1.7 variants were reportedly recognized by nearly half of the unique spike-specific TCRs. Most participants were white British and females outnumbered males, and the authors suggested that clonal diversity may have been underestimated. A significant rise in spike-specific TCR breadth and depth was observed after two AZD1222 doses relative to day 0 and relative to MenACWY recipients. The 56-69-year group was small, and its depth increase did not reach significance, likely because of low power.

In regard to this clone: This clone's antigen is unknown. No quality values exist for individual bases; no much larger clone is one base distant.

CDR1 and CDR2 (LNHDA, SQIVND) derive from the germline V gene (reference sequence). V gives up 11 bases and J gives up 0 bases, and the segment between their germline ends measures 19 bases. Counted from cysteine to phenylalanine, this CDR3 has 15 amino acids. Of all the DNA, just the CDR3 is kept, 45 bases in frame from base 1. The CDR3 regions of human TCRbeta chains were subjected to immunosequencing. For the original study's pipeline: TCRs in the repertoires were matched against a reference library of SARS-CoV-2-specific TCRs that had been generated with the MIRA antigen-specificity platform. Breadth meant the fraction of unique TCRs that were SARS-CoV-2-associated, whereas depth meant the fraction of total T cells that were SARS-CoV-2-associated. Each spike-specific TCR was assigned to its reactive spike region and to a CD4 or CD8 class using the MIRA data. Log10-transformed breadth and depth values were compared by one-way ANOVA with Sidak's multiple comparisons tests. Here the immuneACCESS table is served through TCRdb, limited to in-frame sequences with V and J called. Missing clones are a known gap in these copies; in checked studies unresolved V genes cover under half, and the rest lacks a known reason. V, J and clone size are taken as reported in that table, and D and trimming were inferred from the DNA itself. The sample table contains approximately 100,000 clones; only one count was recorded for roughly 86% of them. Of the sample, about 9.4% is held by the ten largest clones.

Read against the paper, the sample's time point label means: about 28 days (+/-7) after the second vaccine dose. AZD1222 recipients given second doses at about 4 weeks or at about 12 weeks were pooled, since spike-specific TCR depth and breadth were not found to differ between the two schedules. The vaccinee samples were drawn from two UK trials, COV001 and COV002, one of which was a single-blind randomized controlled phase 2/3 trial testing AZD1222 (ChAdOx1 nCoV-19) in healthy adults. For TCRbeta chain sequencing, PBMC samples from trial participants were taken at day 0 and at day 28 after the second dose.

This chain is built from TRBV19 and TRBJ1-2, with TRBD1 as a weak D call on 6 bases. The receptor was derived from an adult who received the AZD1222 COVID-19 vaccine. Sequenced here: peripheral blood, sampled 28 days after the second AZD1222 dose. The CDR3 sequence is CAGGGRPGANYGYTF. At the DNA level, the sequence is TGTGCCGGGGGGGGCAGGCCCGGAGCTAACTATGGCTACACCTTC.